This note documents a single T cell receptor (beta chain) sequence. This specimen comes from a study of radiation and T cells in renal cell carcinoma. Time point described: blood 4 weeks post-SBRT, at nephrectomy. Treatment indicated: 15 Gy SBRT to primary tumor, nephrectomy 4 weeks later. Nephrectomy followed 15 Gy stereotactic body radiation by 4 weeks. Serial blood draws occurred at baseline and 2 and 4 weeks post-SBRT. This table comes from immunoSEQ multiplex PCR, and its TCRdb copy is limited to in-frame clones, with some not included. This sample has 150,000 to 200,000 clones, with around 89% found just once. Sequencing was performed on blood, taken from a patient whose treatment included radiotherapy and nephrectomy. The receptor comes from a woman aged 45-65 years with renal cell carcinoma.

CDR3 residues: CASMEQGFADTQYF. CDR3 DNA sequence: TGTGCCAGCATGGAACAGGGGTTCGCAGATACGCAGTATTTT. V gene TRBV6-1 combines with J gene TRBJ2-3, with TRBD1 matching 7 bases. J lost 4 bases, V lost 7 bases, and 8 bases had no gene match. CDR1 and CDR2 (germline): MNHNS, SASEGT. The CDR3 has 14 residues.